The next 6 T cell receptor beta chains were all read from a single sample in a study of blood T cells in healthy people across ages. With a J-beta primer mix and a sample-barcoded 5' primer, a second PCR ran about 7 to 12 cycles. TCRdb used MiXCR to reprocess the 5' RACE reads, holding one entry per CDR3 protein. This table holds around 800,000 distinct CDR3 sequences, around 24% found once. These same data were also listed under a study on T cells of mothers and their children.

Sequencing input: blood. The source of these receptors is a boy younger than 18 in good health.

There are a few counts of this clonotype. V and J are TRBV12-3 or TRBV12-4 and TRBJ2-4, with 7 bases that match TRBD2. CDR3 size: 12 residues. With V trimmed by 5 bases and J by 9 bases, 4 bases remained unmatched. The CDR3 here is CASSGRGVIQYF. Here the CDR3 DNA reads TGTGCCAGCAGTGGGAGGGGTGTCATTCAGTACTTC.

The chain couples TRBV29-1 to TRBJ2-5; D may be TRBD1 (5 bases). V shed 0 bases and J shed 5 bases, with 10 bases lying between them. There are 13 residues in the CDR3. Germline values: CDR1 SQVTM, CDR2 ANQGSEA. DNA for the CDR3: TGCAGCGTTGAAGACAGGGCGTCGGAGACCCAGTACTTC. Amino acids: CSVEDRASETQYF.

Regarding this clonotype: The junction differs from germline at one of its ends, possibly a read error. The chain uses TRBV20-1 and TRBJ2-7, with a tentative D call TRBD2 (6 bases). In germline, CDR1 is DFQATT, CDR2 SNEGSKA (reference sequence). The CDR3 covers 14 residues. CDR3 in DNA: TGCAGTGCTAGAGTCCCCTCCGGAGGGAACGAGCAGTGCTTC. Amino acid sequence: CSARVPSGGNEQCF.

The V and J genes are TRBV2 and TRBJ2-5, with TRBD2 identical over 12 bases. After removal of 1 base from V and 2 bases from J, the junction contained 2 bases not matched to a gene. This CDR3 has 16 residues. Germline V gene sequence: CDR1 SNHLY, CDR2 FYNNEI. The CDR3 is CASSEGLAGGQETQYF. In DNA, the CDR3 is TGTGCCAGCAGTGAAGGGCTAGCGGGGGGGCAAGAGACCCAGTACTTC.

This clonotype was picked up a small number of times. CDR3 sequence: CSVEPRGGLNYGYTF. Here the CDR3 DNA reads TGCAGCGTTGAACCGCGGGGAGGACTTAACTATGGCTACACCTTC. The chain recombines TRBV29-1 with TRBJ1-2, with D hard to call. CDR1 and CDR2 from the germline V gene are SQVTM and ANQGSEA. Trimming cost V 2 bases and J 1 base, with 14 bases left between them. The CDR3 loop spans 15 amino acids.

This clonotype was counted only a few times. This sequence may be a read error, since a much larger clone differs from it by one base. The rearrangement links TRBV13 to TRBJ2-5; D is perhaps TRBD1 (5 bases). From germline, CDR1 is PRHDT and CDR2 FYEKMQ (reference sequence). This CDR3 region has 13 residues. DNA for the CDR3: TGTGCCAGCAGCCGACAGTACCAAGAGACCCAGCACTTC. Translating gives CASSRQYQETQHF.